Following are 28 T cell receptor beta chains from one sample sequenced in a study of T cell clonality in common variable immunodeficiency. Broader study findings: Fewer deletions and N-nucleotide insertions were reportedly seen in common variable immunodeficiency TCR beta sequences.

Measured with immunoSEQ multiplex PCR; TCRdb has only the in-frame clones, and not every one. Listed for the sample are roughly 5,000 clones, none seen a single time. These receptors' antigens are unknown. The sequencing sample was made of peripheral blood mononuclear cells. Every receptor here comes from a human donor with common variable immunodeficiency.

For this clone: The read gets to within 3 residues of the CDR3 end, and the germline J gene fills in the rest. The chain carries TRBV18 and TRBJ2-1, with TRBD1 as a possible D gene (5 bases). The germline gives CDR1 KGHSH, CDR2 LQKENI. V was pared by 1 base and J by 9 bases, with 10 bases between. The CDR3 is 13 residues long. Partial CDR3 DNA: TGTGCCAGCTCACCACGAGACGACAGTGAG. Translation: CASSPRDDSE. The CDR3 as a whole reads CASSPRDDSEQFF. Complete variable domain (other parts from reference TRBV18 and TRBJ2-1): NAGVMQNPRHLVRRRGQEARLRCSPMKGHSHVYWYRQLPEEGLKFMVYLQKENIIDESGMPKERFSAEFPKEGPSILRIQQVVRGDSAAYFCASSPRDDSEQFFGPGTRLTVL.

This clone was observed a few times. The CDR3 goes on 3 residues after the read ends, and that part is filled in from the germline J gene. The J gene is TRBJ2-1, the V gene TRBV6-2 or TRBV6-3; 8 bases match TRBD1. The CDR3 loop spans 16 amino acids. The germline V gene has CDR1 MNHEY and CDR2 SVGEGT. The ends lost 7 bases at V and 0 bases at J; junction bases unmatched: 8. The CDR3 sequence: CASTLGQGSSYNEQFF. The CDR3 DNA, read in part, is TGTGCCAGCACCTTAGGACAGGGTAGCTCCTACAATGAG.

The CDR3 is CSATRGNYGYTF. The sequenced CDR3 bases are TGCAGTGCTACCAGGGGAAACTATGGC. This chain links TRBV20-1 with TRBJ1-2; maybe TRBD1 (6 bases). The read is 3 residues too short to cover the CDR3 end, so that end is filled in from the germline J gene. From germline, CDR1 is DFQATT and CDR2 SNEGSKA (reference sequence). The length of the CDR3 is 12 residues. V was clipped by 4 bases and J by 2 bases, with 8 bases between them.

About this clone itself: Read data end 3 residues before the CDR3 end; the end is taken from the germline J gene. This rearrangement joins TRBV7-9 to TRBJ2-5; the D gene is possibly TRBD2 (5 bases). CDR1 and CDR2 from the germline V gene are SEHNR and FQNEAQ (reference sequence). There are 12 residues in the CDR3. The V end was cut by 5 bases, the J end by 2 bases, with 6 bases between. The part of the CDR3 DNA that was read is TGTGCCAGCAGCCGGGGACAAGAGACC. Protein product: CASSRGQET. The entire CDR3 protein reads CASSRGQETQYF. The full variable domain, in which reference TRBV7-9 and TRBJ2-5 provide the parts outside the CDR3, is DTGVSQNPRHKITKRGQNVTFRCDPISEHNRLYWYRQTLGQGPEFLTYFQNEAQLEKSRLLSDRFSAERPKGSFSTLEIQRTEQGDSAMYLCASSRGQETQYFGPGTRLLVL.

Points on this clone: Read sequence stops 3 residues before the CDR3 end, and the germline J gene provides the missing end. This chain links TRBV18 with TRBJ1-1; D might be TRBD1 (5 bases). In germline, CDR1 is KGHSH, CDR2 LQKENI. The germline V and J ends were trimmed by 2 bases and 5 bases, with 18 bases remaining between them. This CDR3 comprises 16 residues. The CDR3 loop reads CASSPTGGHRRTEAFF. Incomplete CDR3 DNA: TGTGCCAGCTCACCAACAGGAGGACACCGTAGGACTGAA.

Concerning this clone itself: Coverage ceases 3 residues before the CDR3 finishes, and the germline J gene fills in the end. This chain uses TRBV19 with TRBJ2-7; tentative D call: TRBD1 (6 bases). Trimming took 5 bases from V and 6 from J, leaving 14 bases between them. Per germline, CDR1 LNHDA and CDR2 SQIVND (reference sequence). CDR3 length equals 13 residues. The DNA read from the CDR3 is TGTGCCAGTAGTTACGGACAGTCGCGCGAG. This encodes CASSYGQSRE. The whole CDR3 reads CASSYGQSREQYF. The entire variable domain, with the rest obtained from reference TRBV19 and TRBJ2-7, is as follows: DGGITQSPKYLFRKEGQNVTLSCEQNLNHDAMYWYRQDPGQGLRLIYYSQIVNDFQKGDIAEGYSVSREKKESFPLTVTSAQKNPTAFYLCASSYGQSREQYFGPGTRLTVT.

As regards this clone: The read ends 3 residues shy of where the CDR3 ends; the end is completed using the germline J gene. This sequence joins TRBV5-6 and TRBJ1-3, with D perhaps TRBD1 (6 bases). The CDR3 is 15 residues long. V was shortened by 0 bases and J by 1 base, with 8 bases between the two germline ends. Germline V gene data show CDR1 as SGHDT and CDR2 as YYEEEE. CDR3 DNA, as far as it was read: TGTGCCAGCAGCTTGGGGACAGTATCTGGAAACACC. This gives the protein CASSLGTVSGNT. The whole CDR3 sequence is CASSLGTVSGNTIYF.

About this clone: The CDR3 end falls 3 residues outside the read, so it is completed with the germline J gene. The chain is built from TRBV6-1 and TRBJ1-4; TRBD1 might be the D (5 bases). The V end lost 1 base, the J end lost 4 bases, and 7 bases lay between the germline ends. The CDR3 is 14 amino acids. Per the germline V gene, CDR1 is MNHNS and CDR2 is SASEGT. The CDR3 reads CASSEGQYNEKLFF. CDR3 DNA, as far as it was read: TGTGCCAGCAGTGAAGGACAGTATAATGAAAAA.

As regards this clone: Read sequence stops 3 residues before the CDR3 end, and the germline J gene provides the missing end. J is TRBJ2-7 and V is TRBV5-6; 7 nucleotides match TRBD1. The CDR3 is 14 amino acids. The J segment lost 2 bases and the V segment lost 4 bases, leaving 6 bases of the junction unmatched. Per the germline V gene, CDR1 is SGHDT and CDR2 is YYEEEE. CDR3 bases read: TGTGCCAGCAGCGGCGGACAGGCTCCCTACGAG. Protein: CASSGGQAPYE. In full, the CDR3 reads CASSGGQAPYEQYF.

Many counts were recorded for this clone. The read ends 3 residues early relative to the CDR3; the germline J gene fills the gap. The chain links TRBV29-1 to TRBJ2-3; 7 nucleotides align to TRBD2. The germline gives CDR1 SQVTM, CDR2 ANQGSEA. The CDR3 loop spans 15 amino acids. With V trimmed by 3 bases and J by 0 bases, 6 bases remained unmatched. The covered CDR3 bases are TGCAGCGTTGATTGGCTAGCGGAAAGCACAGATACG. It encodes CSVDWLAESTDT. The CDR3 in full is CSVDWLAESTDTQYF.

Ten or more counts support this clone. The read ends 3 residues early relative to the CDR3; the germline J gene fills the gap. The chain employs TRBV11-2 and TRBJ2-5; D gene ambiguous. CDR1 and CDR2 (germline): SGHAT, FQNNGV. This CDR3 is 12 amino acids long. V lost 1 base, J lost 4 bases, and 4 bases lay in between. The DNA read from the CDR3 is TGTGCCAGCAGCTTAGTGCGAGAGACC. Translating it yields CASSLVRET. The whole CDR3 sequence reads CASSLVRETQYF. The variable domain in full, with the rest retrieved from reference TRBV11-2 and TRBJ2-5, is EAGVAQSPRYKIIEKRQSVAFWCNPISGHATLYWYQQILGQGPKLLIQFQNNGVVDDSQLPKDRFSAERLKGVDSTLKIQPAKLEDSAVYLCASSLVRETQYFGPGTRLLVL.

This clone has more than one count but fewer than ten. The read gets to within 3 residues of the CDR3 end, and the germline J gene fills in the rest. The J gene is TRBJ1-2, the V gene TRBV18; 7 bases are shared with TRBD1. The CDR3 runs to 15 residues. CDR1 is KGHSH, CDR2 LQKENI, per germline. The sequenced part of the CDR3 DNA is TGTGCCAGCTCACCACCGGTACAGGGGAAGAAAGGC. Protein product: CASSPPVQGKKG. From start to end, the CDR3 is CASSPPVQGKKGYTF.

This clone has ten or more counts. The CDR3 sequence is CASRIMNTEAFF. The CDR3 DNA, read in part, is TGTGCCAGCAGAATCATGAACACTGAA. The chain employs TRBV6-2 or TRBV6-3 and TRBJ1-1, with D uncertain. The read finishes 3 residues shy of the CDR3 end, and the germline J gene is used to complete it. CDR3 size: 12 residues. Germline assignment: CDR1 MNHEY and CDR2 SVGEGT. V lost 6 bases, J lost 0 bases, and 5 bases lay in between.

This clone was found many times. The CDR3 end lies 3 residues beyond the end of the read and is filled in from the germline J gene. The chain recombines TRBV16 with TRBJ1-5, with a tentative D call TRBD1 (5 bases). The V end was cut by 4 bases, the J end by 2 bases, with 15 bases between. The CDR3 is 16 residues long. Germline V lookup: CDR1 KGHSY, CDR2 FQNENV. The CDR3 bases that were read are TGTGCCAGCAGCCCGGGGGGGGGTTCGGGCAATCAGCCC. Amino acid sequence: CASSPGGGSGNQP. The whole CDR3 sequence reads CASSPGGGSGNQPQHF. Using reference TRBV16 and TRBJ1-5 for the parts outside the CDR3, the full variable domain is GEEVAQTPKHLVRGEGQKAKLYCAPIKGHSYVFWYQQVLKNEFKFLISFQNENVFDETGMPKERFSAKCLPNSPCSLEIQATKLEDSAVYFCASSPGGGSGNQPQHFGDGTRLSIL.

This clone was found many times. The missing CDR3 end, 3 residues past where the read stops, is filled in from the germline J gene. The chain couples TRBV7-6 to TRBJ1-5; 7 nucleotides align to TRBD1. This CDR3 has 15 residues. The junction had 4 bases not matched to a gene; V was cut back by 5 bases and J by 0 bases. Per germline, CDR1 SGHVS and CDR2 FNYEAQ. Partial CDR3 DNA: TGTGCCAGCAGCCCCCGGGACAGTAGCAATCAGCCC. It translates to CASSPRDSSNQP. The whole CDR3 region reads CASSPRDSSNQPQHF.

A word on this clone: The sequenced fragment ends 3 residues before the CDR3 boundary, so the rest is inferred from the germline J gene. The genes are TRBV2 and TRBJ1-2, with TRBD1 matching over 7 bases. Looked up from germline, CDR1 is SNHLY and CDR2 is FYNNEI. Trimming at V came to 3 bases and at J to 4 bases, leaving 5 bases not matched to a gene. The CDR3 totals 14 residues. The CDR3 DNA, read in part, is TGTGCCAGCAGTGACAGGGGGGATGGCTATGGC. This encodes CASSDRGDGYG. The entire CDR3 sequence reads CASSDRGDGYGYTF.

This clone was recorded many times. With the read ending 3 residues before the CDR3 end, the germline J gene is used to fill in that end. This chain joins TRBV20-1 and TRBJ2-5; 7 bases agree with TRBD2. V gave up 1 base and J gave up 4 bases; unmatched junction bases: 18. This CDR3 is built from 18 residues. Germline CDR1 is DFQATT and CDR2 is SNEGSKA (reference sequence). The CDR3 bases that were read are TGCAGTGCTAGAGCCCTGATCCCGACCGGGACTATGAGAGAGACC. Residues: CSARALIPTGTMRET. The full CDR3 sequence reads CSARALIPTGTMRETQYF.

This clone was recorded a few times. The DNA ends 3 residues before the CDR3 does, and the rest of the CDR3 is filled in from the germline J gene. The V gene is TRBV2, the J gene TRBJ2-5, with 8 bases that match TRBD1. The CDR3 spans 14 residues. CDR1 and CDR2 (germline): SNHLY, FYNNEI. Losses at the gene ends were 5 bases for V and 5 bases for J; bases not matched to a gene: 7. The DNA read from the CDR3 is TGTGCCAGCAGTAAGACAGGGGTGAAGGAGACC. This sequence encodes CASSKTGVKET. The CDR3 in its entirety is CASSKTGVKETQYF.

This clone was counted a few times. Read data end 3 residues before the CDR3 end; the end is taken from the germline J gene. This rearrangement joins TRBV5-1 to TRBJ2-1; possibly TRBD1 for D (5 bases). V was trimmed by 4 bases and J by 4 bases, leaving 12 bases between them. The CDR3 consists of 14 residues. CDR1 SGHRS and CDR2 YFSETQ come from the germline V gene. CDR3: CASSGGQSYNEQFF. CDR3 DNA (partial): TGCGCCAGCAGCGGCGGACAAAGTTACAATGAG.

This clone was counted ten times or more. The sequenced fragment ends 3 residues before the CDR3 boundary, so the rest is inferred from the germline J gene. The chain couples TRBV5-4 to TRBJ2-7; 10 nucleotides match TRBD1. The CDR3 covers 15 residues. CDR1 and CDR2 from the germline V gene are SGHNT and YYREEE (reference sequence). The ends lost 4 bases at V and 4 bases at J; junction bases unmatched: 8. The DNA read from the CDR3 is TGTGCCAGCAGCAGACAGGGGGCGAGGGCTTACGAG. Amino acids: CASSRQGARAYE. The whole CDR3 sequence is CASSRQGARAYEQYF.

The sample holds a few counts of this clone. The chain's CDR3 is CASSLADSSNQPQHF. The DNA read from the CDR3 is TGTGCCAGCAGCTTAGCGGACAGTAGCAATCAGCCC. This chain uses TRBV7-8 with TRBJ1-5; D possibly corresponds to TRBD1 (6 bases). The CDR3 extends 3 residues past the end of the read, so its final part is completed from the germline J gene. V was trimmed by 0 bases and J by 0 bases, leaving 6 bases between them. The germline CDR1 and CDR2 sequences are SGHVS and FQNEAQ. CDR3 length: 15 amino acids.

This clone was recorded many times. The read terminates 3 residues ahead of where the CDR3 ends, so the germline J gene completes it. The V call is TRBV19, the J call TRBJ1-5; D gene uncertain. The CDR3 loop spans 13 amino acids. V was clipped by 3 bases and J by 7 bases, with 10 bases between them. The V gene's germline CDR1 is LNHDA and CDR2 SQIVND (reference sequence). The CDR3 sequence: CASSMGSGQPQHF. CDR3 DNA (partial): TGTGCCAGTAGTATGGGGTCGGGGCAGCCC.

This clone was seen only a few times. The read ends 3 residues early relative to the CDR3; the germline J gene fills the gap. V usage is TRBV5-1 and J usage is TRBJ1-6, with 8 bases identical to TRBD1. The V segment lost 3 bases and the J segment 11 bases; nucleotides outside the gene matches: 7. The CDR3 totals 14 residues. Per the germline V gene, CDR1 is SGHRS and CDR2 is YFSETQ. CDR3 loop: CASSSGQEVTPLHF. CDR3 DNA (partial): TGCGCCAGCAGCTCGGGACAGGAGGTGACACCC.

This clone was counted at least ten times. CDR3 bases read: TGCGCCAGCAGCTTGACTAGCCCATACACAGATACG. Its protein is CASSLTSPYTDT. The CDR3 in its entirety is CASSLTSPYTDTQYF. The chain is built from TRBV5-1 and TRBJ2-3, with TRBD2 as a possible D gene (6 bases). Sequencing ends 3 residues short of the CDR3 end; the germline J gene provides the rest. This CDR3 comprises 15 residues. V was trimmed by 1 base and J by 2 bases, leaving 11 bases between them. Germline-derived CDR1 and CDR2 are SGHRS and YFSETQ.

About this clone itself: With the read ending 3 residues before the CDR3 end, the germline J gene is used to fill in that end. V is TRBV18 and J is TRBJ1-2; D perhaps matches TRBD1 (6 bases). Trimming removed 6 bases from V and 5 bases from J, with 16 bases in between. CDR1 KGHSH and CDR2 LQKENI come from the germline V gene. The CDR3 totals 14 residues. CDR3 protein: CASSPVEGVYGYTF. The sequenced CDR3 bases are TGTGCCAGCTCGCCGGTAGAGGGGGTATATGGC. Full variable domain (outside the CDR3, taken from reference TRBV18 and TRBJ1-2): NAGVMQNPRHLVRRRGQEARLRCSPMKGHSHVYWYRQLPEEGLKFMVYLQKENIIDESGMPKERFSAEFPKEGPSILRIQQVVRGDSAAYFCASSPVEGVYGYTFGSGTRLTVV.

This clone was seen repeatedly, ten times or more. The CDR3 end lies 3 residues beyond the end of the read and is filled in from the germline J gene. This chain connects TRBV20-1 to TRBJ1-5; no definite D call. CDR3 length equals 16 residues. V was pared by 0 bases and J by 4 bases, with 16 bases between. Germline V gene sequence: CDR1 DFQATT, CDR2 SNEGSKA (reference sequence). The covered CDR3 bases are TGCAGTGCTAGAGATACAACAGCTCTAAAGAATCAGCCC. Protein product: CSARDTTALKNQP. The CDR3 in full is CSARDTTALKNQPQHF.

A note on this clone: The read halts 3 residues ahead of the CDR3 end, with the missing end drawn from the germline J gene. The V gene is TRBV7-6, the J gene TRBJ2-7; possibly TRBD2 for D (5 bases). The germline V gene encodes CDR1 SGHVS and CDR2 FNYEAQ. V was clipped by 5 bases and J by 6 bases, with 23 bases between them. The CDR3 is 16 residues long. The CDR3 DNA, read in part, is TGTGCCAGCAGCATCATATACAGTCAGGACCGGGGCGAG. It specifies CASSIIYSQDRGE. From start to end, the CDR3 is CASSIIYSQDRGEQYF. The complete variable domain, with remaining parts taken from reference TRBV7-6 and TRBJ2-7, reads GAGVSQSPRYKVTKRGQDVALRCDPISGHVSLYWYRQALGQGPEFLTYFNYEAQQDKSGLPNDRFSAERPEGSISTLTIQRTEQRDSAMYRCASSIIYSQDRGEQYFGPGTRLTVT.

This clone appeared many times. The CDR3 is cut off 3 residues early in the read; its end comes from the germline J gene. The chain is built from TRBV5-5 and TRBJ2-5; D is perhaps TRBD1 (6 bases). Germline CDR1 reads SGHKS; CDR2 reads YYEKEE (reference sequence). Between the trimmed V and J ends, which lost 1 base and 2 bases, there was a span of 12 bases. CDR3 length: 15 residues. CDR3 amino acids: CASSLRDTKQETQYF. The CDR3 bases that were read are TGTGCCAGCAGCTTGAGGGACACCAAGCAAGAGACC.